The 17 T cell receptor beta chains reported below all come from one sample, sequenced in a study of Graves' ophthalmopathy and Graves' hyperthyroidism (dated by TCRdb to between 2017 and 2018). The run used an Illumina HiSeq 2000. TCR beta CDR3 regions were amplified from RNA transcripts for repertoire sequencing. A first-round RT-PCR used HTBI primers with the Qiagen OneStep RT-PCR kit, followed by a second-round multiplex PCR, size selection and purification. TCRdb cleaned the public reads at Q25 with fastp, built clones with MiXCR and kept in-frame beta chains. Entries are consolidated by CDR3 protein sequence, retaining the most common genes and DNA. This sample comprises about 500,000 distinct CDR3 sequences, 14% of them detected only once. 8% to 10% of the sample rests with the top ten. Sequencing was carried out using blood. The receptor set was obtained from a woman in her thirties with Graves' ophthalmopathy. Donor details come from another sample of the same person, matched by shared clones.

This clonotype turned up a few times. This may arise from a read error, as a much more abundant clone is one base away. CDR3 bases: TGTGCCAACAGTTACAGGGGCTCTGGGGCCAACGTCCTGACTTTC. It yields the protein CANSYRGSGANVLTF. The V and J genes are TRBV6-5 and TRBJ2-6, with 7 bases lining up with TRBD1. CDR3 length equals 15 residues. CDR1 is MNHEY, CDR2 SVGAGI, per germline.

This clonotype came up many times. The chain links TRBV2 to TRBJ2-6; unclear D gene. Germline V lookup: CDR1 SNHLY, CDR2 FYNNEI. V was clipped by 4 bases and J by 0 bases, with 10 bases between them. The CDR3 extends over 16 amino acids. DNA of the CDR3: TGTGCCAGCAGTGGGGCCAGCTACTCTGGGGCCAACGTCCTGACTTTC. Amino acids: CASSGASYSGANVLTF.

This clonotype showed up many times. The V and J genes are TRBV19 and TRBJ1-2; 10 nucleotides line up with TRBD1. The CDR3 has 16 residues. Germline CDR1 and CDR2: LNHDA and SQIVND (reference sequence). V was pared by 4 bases and J by 4 bases, with 9 bases of the junction left unmatched. The CDR3 DNA is TGTGCCAGTAGTACTCCGGGACAGGGGCTAGGCTATGGCTACACCTTC. Protein: CASSTPGQGLGYGYTF.

Many counts were recorded for this clonotype. The J gene is TRBJ2-2, the V gene TRBV5-1; D is unclear. V was cut by 1 base and J by 4 bases, with 8 bases left in between. The CDR3 consists of 14 residues. Germline V gene sequence: CDR1 SGHRS, CDR2 YFSETQ. CDR3 DNA: TGCGCCAGCAGCTTGTTTCGGGTCACCGGGGAGCTGTTTTTT. Its protein product is CASSLFRVTGELFF.

V gene TRBV6-5 combines with J gene TRBJ1-6; D is unclear. V lost 2 bases to trimming and J lost 10 bases, with 6 bases between them. The CDR3 has 12 amino acids. Germline V gene data show CDR1 as MNHEY and CDR2 as SVGAGI. CDR3 bases: TGTGCCAGCAGTTACGTTGAGTCACCCCTCCACTTT. Protein product: CASSYVESPLHF.

Notes on this clonotype: This may arise from a read error, as a much more abundant clone is one base away. The chain joins TRBV28 to TRBJ2-4; D perhaps matches TRBD2 (5 bases). Germline V gene lookup returns CDR1 MDHEN and CDR2 SYDVKM. The CDR3 contains 16 residues. The CDR3 DNA reads as TGTGCCAGCAGTTCTTCAACTGCGCTAGCCAAAAACATTAAGTACTTC. Protein sequence: CASSSSTALAKNIKYF.

This clonotype was seen repeatedly, ten times or more. The rearrangement links TRBV5-1 to TRBJ2-7; 11 bases fit TRBD1. The V gene end was trimmed by 6 bases and the J gene end by 5 bases; junction bases not matched to a gene: 10. The CDR3 is made up of 15 amino acids. Germline V gene sequence: CDR1 SGHRS, CDR2 YFSETQ. The CDR3 loop is CASTMAGQGANEQYF. CDR3 in DNA: TGCGCCAGCACCATGGCCGGACAGGGGGCGAACGAGCAGTACTTC.

This clonotype was seen repeatedly, ten times or more. CDR3 loop: CASSLDWAEPQLDQYF. DNA of the CDR3: TGTGCCAGCAGCTTAGATTGGGCTGAACCCCAGCTGGACCAGTACTTC. The chain uses TRBV11-2 and TRBJ2-5; no firm D call. Germline V lookup: CDR1 SGHAT, CDR2 FQNNGV. The V gene lost 0 bases and the J gene lost 10 bases, with 21 bases spanning the gap. This CDR3 spans 16 amino acids.

This clonotype has a count of ten or more. The V and J genes are TRBV12-3 or TRBV12-4 and TRBJ1-6, with D hard to call. V dropped 3 bases and J dropped 7 bases, with 7 bases sitting between them. The CDR3 is 13 amino acids. CDR3 region: CASSFTENSPLHF. Written as DNA, the CDR3 is TGTGCCAGCAGTTTTACAGAGAATTCACCCCTCCACTTT.

The chain couples TRBV6-1 to TRBJ2-5; D possibly corresponds to TRBD2 (6 bases). Looked up from germline, CDR1 is MNHNS and CDR2 is SASEGT. The CDR3 is made up of 13 amino acids. Trimming shortened V by 5 bases and J by 2 bases, and 9 bases separated the two germline ends. The chain's CDR3 is CASSRAGQETQYF. The CDR3, as DNA: TGTGCCAGCAGTCGCGCGGGGCAAGAGACCCAGTACTTC.

This clonotype occurred a few times. The rearrangement uses TRBV19 and TRBJ1-1; 7 bases agree with TRBD1. CDR3 length: 13 amino acids. V shed 5 bases, J shed 7 bases, and the junction held 7 bases outside the gene matches. Germline CDR1 and CDR2: LNHDA and SQIVND (reference sequence). CDR3 coding DNA: TGTGCCAGTAGTGCCGGACAGGCGGGTGAAGCTTTCTTT. This codes for CASSAGQAGEAFF.

In regard to this clonotype: This could be a read error, since a much larger clone is one nucleotide away. This sequence joins TRBV12-3 or TRBV12-4 and TRBJ2-5; possible D gene TRBD2, 6 bases. The CDR3 extends over 13 amino acids. The CDR3 bases are TGTGCCAGCGGAGGGTCCTTCCAAGAGACCGAGTACTTC. Amino acid sequence: CASGGSFQETEYF.

This clonotype occurred a few times. J is TRBJ2-5 and V is TRBV11-2; D is possibly TRBD1 (7 bases). The CDR3 is 17 amino acids. V lost 8 bases to trimming and J lost 5 bases, with 27 bases between them. Germline CDR1 and CDR2: SGHAT and FQNNGV. The CDR3 coding sequence is TGTGCCAGCCAAGTAGGTTTCAGGGGGAGGCGCCAGGAGACCCAGTACTTC. It yields the protein CASQVGFRGRRQETQYF. The whole variable domain, filled in from reference TRBV11-2 and TRBJ2-5, reads EAGVAQSPRYKIIEKRQSVAFWCNPISGHATLYWYQQILGQGPKLLIQFQNNGVVDDSQLPKDRFSAERLKGVDSTLKIQPAKLEDSAVYLCASQVGFRGRRQETQYFGPGTRLLVL.

Worth noting for this clonotype: This sequence may be a read error, since a much larger clone differs from it by one base. The chain couples TRBV12-3 or TRBV12-4 to TRBJ2-7; 7 bases map to TRBD1. V gave up 3 bases and J gave up 0 bases; unmatched junction bases: 2. The CDR3 has 14 residues. The CDR3 DNA reads as TGTGCCAGCAGTTTTGGGACAGCCTCCTACGAGCAGTACTTC. Residues: CASSFGTASYEQYF.

Many counts were recorded for this clonotype. The chain combines TRBV11-2 with TRBJ1-2; D is undetermined. The germline V and J ends were trimmed by 1 base and 1 base, with 13 bases remaining between them. Looked up from germline, CDR1 is SGHAT and CDR2 is FQNNGV. This CDR3 has 16 amino acids. In DNA, the CDR3 is TGTGCCAGCAGCTTAGTAGGCCGCCGGATTAACTATGGCTACACCTTC. Its translation: CASSLVGRRINYGYTF.

This clonotype showed up many times. This sequence joins TRBV27 and TRBJ1-1; TRBD1 might be the D (5 bases). The germline V and J ends were trimmed by 7 bases and 2 bases, with 14 bases remaining between them. The length of the CDR3 is 14 residues. Germline lookup yields CDR1 MNHEY and CDR2 SMNVEV (reference sequence). The CDR3 region is CASTPRGRNTEAFF. The CDR3 nucleotides read TGTGCCAGCACCCCCCGGGGACGTAACACTGAAGCTTTCTTT.

This clonotype showed up many times. CDR3 region: CASSEWGVNQPQHF. Here the CDR3 DNA reads TGTGCCAGCAGTGAATGGGGGGTCAATCAGCCCCAGCATTTT. This chain uses TRBV2 with TRBJ1-5; D is possibly TRBD1 (5 bases). Trimming pared 2 bases from V and 3 bases from J, leaving 8 bases between. The CDR3 runs to 14 residues. Germline CDR1 is SNHLY and CDR2 is FYNNEI.